These 17 T cell receptor beta chains share one sample of origin, sequenced in a study of spatial heterogeneity in lung cancer. No antigen has been identified for these receptors. Time point specified: sample taken at primary tumor resection. TCRdb fed the 5' RACE reads into MiXCR, producing one record per CDR3 protein. Of 4,000 to 5,000 distinct CDR3 sequences in the sample, roughly an eighth were seen once. Overall study results and limits: Tracking of tumor mutation counts was seen in expanded intratumoral alpha and beta TCR counts.

This sample comprised lung tumor tissue, obtained at surgery. These receptors all come from a male donor with early-stage non-small cell lung cancer.

The chain carries TRBV5-5 and TRBJ2-7; D unresolved. The CDR3 is made up of 13 amino acids. CDR1 is SGHKS, CDR2 YYEKEE, per germline (reference sequence). V dropped 1 base and J dropped 6 bases, with 11 bases sitting between them. In DNA, the CDR3 is TGTGCCAGCAGCTTGCCCTCCCTCTCCGAGCAGTACTTC. It yields the protein CASSLPSLSEQYF. Based on the CDR3 plus reference TRBV5-5 and TRBJ2-7, the full variable domain is DAGVTQSPTHLIKTRGQQVTLRCSPISGHKSVSWYQQVLGQGPQFIFQYYEKEERGRGNFPDRFSARQFPNYSSELNVNALLLGDSALYLCASSLPSLSEQYFGPGTRLTVT.

This chain joins TRBV20-1 and TRBJ1-5, with 7 nucleotides matching TRBD1. This CDR3 has 14 amino acids. In germline, CDR1 is DFQATT, CDR2 SNEGSKA (reference sequence). V shed 6 bases and J 0 bases; nucleotides not matched to a gene: 5. The DNA for the CDR3 is TGCAGTGCCAAAACAGGGGCTAGCAATCAGCCCCAGCATTTT. Amino acid sequence: CSAKTGASNQPQHF.

This clonotype is large. This chain uses TRBV10-2 with TRBJ1-2, with 11 bases fitting TRBD1. Germline CDR1 reads WSHSY; CDR2 reads SAAADI. CDR3 length: 15 residues. Trimming at V came to 2 bases and at J to 5 bases, leaving 4 bases not matched to a gene. The CDR3 DNA sequence: TGCGCCAGCAGTGAGCCCCGGGACAGGGGGTATGGCTACACCTTC. Translating gives CASSEPRDRGYGYTF.

This clonotype rates as large. At one end, the junction sequence differs from germline, possibly due to a read error. This sequence joins TRBV7-2 and TRBJ2-7; 9 bases are a match to TRBD2. The CDR3 contains 15 residues. Germline V gene lookup returns CDR1 SGHTA and CDR2 FQGNSA. CDR3 protein: CASSVAGESSYEQYF. The CDR3 coding sequence is TGTGCCAGCAGCGTAGCGGGAGAGAGCTCCTACGAGCAGTACTTC.

The chain carries TRBV5-1 and TRBJ1-4; D remains unclear. Between the trimmed V and J ends, which lost 7 bases and 6 bases, there was a span of 13 bases. The CDR3 has 13 amino acids. Germline V gene lookup returns CDR1 SGHRS and CDR2 YFSETQ. The CDR3 reads CASRGDVDEKLFF. CDR3 DNA: TGCGCCAGCCGCGGAGACGTGGATGAAAAACTGTTTTTT. The full variable domain, in which reference TRBV5-1 and TRBJ1-4 provide the parts outside the CDR3, is KAGVTQTPRYLIKTRGQQVTLSCSPISGHRSVSWYQQTPGQGLQFLFEYFSETQRNKGNFPGRFSGRQFSNSRSEMNVSTLELGDSALYLCASRGDVDEKLFFGSGTQLSVL.

This clonotype is categorized as medium-sized (0.01 to 0.1%). The chain carries TRBV20-1 and TRBJ2-4, with 10 bases fitting TRBD1. Germline assignment: CDR1 DFQATT and CDR2 SNEGSKA (reference sequence). The CDR3 is 13 residues long. J lost 7 bases, V lost 6 bases, and 6 bases had no gene match. CDR3 nucleotides: TGCAGTGCCGGTAGGGACAGGGGTAACATTCAGTACTTC. This translates into CSAGRDRGNIQYF.

This clonotype rates as medium-sized. The chain uses TRBV6-2 or TRBV6-3 and TRBJ2-3; D is perhaps TRBD2 (5 bases). The V gene lost 5 bases and the J gene lost 0 bases, with 12 bases spanning the gap. CDR3 size: 15 residues. The germline CDR1 and CDR2 sequences are MNHEY and SVGEGT. The CDR3: CASSDPRGSTDTQYF. The CDR3 DNA is TGTGCCAGCAGTGACCCCCGGGGTAGCACAGATACGCAGTATTTT.

This clonotype has a count of ten or more. The chain combines TRBV7-2 with TRBJ2-1; 16 bases map to TRBD2. Germline V gene lookup returns CDR1 SGHTA and CDR2 FQGNSA. CDR3 length: 19 residues. V shed 4 bases and J 4 bases; nucleotides not matched to a gene: 10. The CDR3: CASSSPGLAGGGPYNEQFF. CDR3 in DNA: TGTGCCAGCAGCTCGCCGGGACTAGCGGGAGGGGGGCCTTACAATGAGCAGTTCTTC.

This clonotype was detected ten times or more. This chain joins TRBV5-1 and TRBJ2-3; TRBD2 aligns across 13 bases. Germline CDR1 and CDR2: SGHRS and YFSETQ. V gave up 0 bases and J gave up 5 bases; unmatched junction bases: 3. This CDR3 has 16 residues. CDR3 DNA sequence: TGCGCCAGCAGCTTGGGGACTAGCGGGAGAGGAGATACGCAGTATTTT. Translation: CASSLGTSGRGDTQYF.

This clonotype showed up many times. The V call is TRBV3-2, the J call TRBJ1-1; the D call in the table, TRBD1, was not verified against the DNA. TRBV3-2 is recorded as a pseudogene. This CDR3 is built from 16 residues. CDR3 in amino acids: CASSRLLDRGGTEAFF. The CDR3 region has the DNA TGTGCCAGCAGCCGATTACTCGACAGGGGGGGGACTGAAGCTTTCTTT.

This clonotype is medium-sized (0.01 to 0.1%) in the sample. The rearrangement uses TRBV28 and TRBJ2-7, with D possibly TRBD1 on 6 matching bases. The CDR3 is 17 residues long. Germline V CDR1 and CDR2: MDHEN, SYDVKM. V lost 5 bases and J 0 bases, leaving 20 bases between the germline ends. The CDR3 sequence is CASSPTPSTGFSYEQYF. The DNA of the CDR3 is TGTGCCAGCAGTCCGACCCCGTCAACAGGGTTCTCCTACGAGCAGTACTTC.

This clonotype was observed many times. J is TRBJ2-5 and V is TRBV6-2 or TRBV6-3; D assignment may be TRBD1 or TRBD2 (5 bases each). Germline CDR1 MNHEY, CDR2 SVGEGT. Deletions cut 8 bases from V and 5 bases from J, with 12 bases between. This CDR3 has 12 residues. CDR3 in amino acids: CASEGLVETQYF. The DNA for the CDR3 is TGTGCCAGCGAGGGGTTAGTGGAGACCCAGTACTTC.

By share, this clonotype counts as medium-sized. This chain links TRBV30 with TRBJ2-1, with D perhaps assigned TRBD1 or TRBD2 (6 bases each). The germline CDR1 and CDR2 sequences are GTSNPN and SVGIG (reference sequence). The germline V and J ends were trimmed by 0 bases and 4 bases, with 7 bases remaining between them. This CDR3 has 13 residues. The CDR3 protein is CAWSVGGYNEQFF. CDR3 coding DNA: TGTGCCTGGAGTGTAGGGGGGTACAATGAGCAGTTCTTC. Variable domain in full (rest from reference TRBV30 and TRBJ2-1): SQTIHQWPATLVQPVGSPLSLECTVEGTSNPNLYWYRQAAGRGLQLLFYSVGIGQISSEVPQNLSASRPQDRQFILSSKKLLLSDSGFYLCAWSVGGYNEQFFGPGTRLTVL.

This clonotype was observed at least ten times. The chain couples TRBV10-2 to TRBJ2-7; 10 bases are shared with TRBD1. The CDR3 length is 15 residues. The V and J ends lost 6 bases and 4 bases, in that order; junction bases with no gene match: 9. Germline V gives CDR1 WSHSY, CDR2 SAAADI. CDR3 sequence: CASRSRDRGEYEQYF. Here the CDR3 DNA reads TGCGCCAGCAGAAGCCGGGACAGGGGAGAGTACGAGCAGTACTTC.

This clonotype was observed at least ten times. V and J are TRBV7-2 and TRBJ2-3, with D perhaps matching TRBD1 or TRBD2 (5 bases each). Per germline, CDR1 SGHTA and CDR2 FQGNSA. The CDR3 is 13 residues long. The V and J ends lost 6 bases and 0 bases respectively, with 7 bases between them. CDR3 in amino acids: CASRRGSTDTQYF. In DNA form, the CDR3 reads TGTGCCAGCAGGAGGGGAAGCACAGATACGCAGTATTTT.

By share, this clonotype counts as medium-sized. The J gene is TRBJ2-1, the V gene TRBV28, with D perhaps TRBD1 or TRBD2 (5 bases each). V was cut by 7 bases and J by 3 bases, with 16 bases left in between. This CDR3 has 15 residues. Germline CDR1 reads MDHEN; CDR2 reads SYDVKM. In nucleotides, the CDR3 is TGTGCCAGCATCAAAAGTGGGACCAGCTACAATGAGCAGTTCTTC. Amino acids: CASIKSGTSYNEQFF.

This clonotype was seen at least ten times. CDR3 nucleotide sequence: TGTGCCAGCAGCCGGGCCGGATTCTCCACAGATACGCAGTATTTT. This gives the protein CASSRAGFSTDTQYF. This rearrangement joins TRBV7-4 to TRBJ2-3; D uncertain. This CDR3 has 15 amino acids. From germline, CDR1 is SGHVT and CDR2 SQSDAQ. V gave up 5 bases and J gave up 2 bases, with 14 bases separating them. Full variable domain (rest looked up from reference TRBV7-4 and TRBJ2-3): GAGVSQSPRYKVAKRGRDVALRCDSISGHVTLYWYRQTLGQGSEVLTYSQSDAQRDKSGRPSGRFSAERPERSVSTLKIQRTEQGDSAVYLCASSRAGFSTDTQYFGPGTRLTVL.